This T cell receptor (beta chain) was retrieved from a study of vaccination and CD4 T cells after COVID-19 (dated by TCRdb to between 2021 and 2022). Looking at the study overall: Every convalescent patient had a positive nasal swab PCR test for SARS-CoV-2, with mild disease in under ten patients and severe disease in one. The convalescent cohort included six males and four females, with two Hispanic individuals, seven Caucasians, two Asians and one multiracial person. Participants got two doses of the Pfizer-BioNTech BNT162b2 vaccine (n=8) or two doses of the Moderna mRNA-1273 vaccine (n=2). Post-COVID blood samples were collected from convalescent patients a median of roughly 100 days after diagnosis, with a range of roughly 35 to 170 days. Post-vaccine blood samples were obtained a median of around 74 days after the second vaccine dose, with a range of about 14 to 250 days. Culture stimuli were overlapping spike peptide pools from SARS-CoV-2 and from the common cold coronaviruses HCoV-NL63, HCoV-OC43 and HCoV-229E. As controls, cultures received a CEFX viral epitope pool (the positive control), an HIV-1 Nef peptide pool (the negative control), or no peptide at all. In ten to eleven COVID-19 convalescent patients and 4 infection-naive healthy vaccine recipients, the spike-specific CD4+ TCR repertoire before mRNA vaccination was compared with the repertoire after mRNA vaccination. Findings and caveats that apply to the study as a whole: In convalescent patients, a median roughly 86% of post-vaccine SARS-CoV-2-reactive clones were detected only after vaccination, suggesting vaccine-specific priming. In convalescent patients, nearly all vaccine-specific clones (304 of 307) were found to be mono-reactive for SARS-CoV-2 spike rather than cross-reactive with common cold coronaviruses. The number of convalescent patients in the study was relatively small, and the study did not examine early timepoints following natural infection. The median count of SARS-CoV-2-reactive clonotypes went up from roughly 21 after infection to roughly 38 after vaccination, although the change was not significant.

CDR1 and CDR2 were assigned from the germline V gene as SGHAT and FQNNGV. Spanning cysteine to phenylalanine, the CDR3 consists of 15 amino acids. Just the 45-base CDR3 DNA is kept, in frame starting at base 1. V is pared back by 4 bases and J by 1 base, with 14 bases lying between the germline termini. In regard to this clonotype: Its cognate antigen has yet to be identified. No base quality information exists; no much larger clone differs at one position.

Libraries were constructed by PCR. At the Johns Hopkins FTIC core, DNA from the cultured CD4+ T cells underwent TCR sequencing with the Oncomine TCR Beta short-read assay. The QIAamp micro DNA kit was used to extract genomic DNA from the cultured CD4+ T cells. Oncomine TCR Beta libraries from cultured CD4+ T cells were pooled using unique dual indexes and sequenced on an Illumina iSeq 100. As for the original processing: Non-productive sequences were removed, and CDR3s not starting with C, not ending with F or W, or shorter than 7 amino acids were discarded. Antigen-specific clonotypes were identified with the MANAFEST web application by comparing peptide-stimulated wells with reference and other culture wells. To be called positive, a clone needed an FDR below 0.05, an odds ratio above 5, and a productive frequency above 0.1% in at least two of three replicate wells. A clonotype was classed as cross-reactive if the clonotype showed significant expansion both in SARS-CoV-2 spike wells and in at least one common cold coronavirus spike condition. Similarity between CDR3 sequences was evaluated in R version 3.6.1 using Levenshtein distances (stringdist) and unrooted phylogenetic trees (ape). TCRdb reworked the public reads: Q25 trimming with fastp, MiXCR clone assembly, productive beta chains retained. Identical CDR3 proteins give one entry, which carries the most common genes and DNA. These V and J calls derive from TCRdb rather than the authors' analysis. For this sample the table gives 15,000 to 20,000 distinct CDR3 sequences, of which roughly 50% were detected only once. The ten largest clonotypes hold 6.5% of the sample.

This specimen's treatment or condition label, interpreted: roughly nine-day PBMC culture with coronavirus spike peptide pools or control peptides (ViraFEST assay). To expand antigen-specific T cells with peptide pools and then pick out the expanded clonotypes through TCR sequencing, the study relied on the ViraFEST assay. The convalescent patients' positive SARS-CoV-2 PCR tests fell between March and December 2020, which was before the Alpha, Beta and Delta variants emerged in the United States. Each well held 1.5 million to 2.5 million PBMCs cultured with approximately 9.1 ug/ml peptide pools in IMDM containing approximately 5% human AB serum and 7.5 to 10 IU/ml IL-2. Half of the culture medium was replaced with fresh IL-2-containing medium on days 3 and 7. Once the cells had been in culture for less than 12 days, the EasySep CD4+ T cell isolation kit was used to isolate CD4+ T cells by negative selection. Ficoll-Paque Plus gradient centrifugation was used to isolate PBMCs from whole blood, and the isolated PBMCs were then either used fresh or cryopreserved at -140C. Each culture condition was generally run in triplicate wells.

The V and J genes are TRBV11-2 and TRBJ2-7, and perhaps TRBD1 as D gene, on 6 matching bases. The sample was CD4+ T cells from blood, cultured in vitro. This sequence originates from a human donor who had recovered from COVID-19. The CDR3 in this case is CASSYRQATSYEQYF. In nucleotide form, the sequence is TGTGCCAGCAGCTACAGACAGGCGACTTCCTACGAGCAGTACTTC. Where the CDR3 stops, the reference TRBV11-2 and TRBJ2-7 genes take over; the full variable domain is EAGVAQSPRYKIIEKRQSVAFWCNPISGHATLYWYQQILGQGPKLLIQFQNNGVVDDSQLPKDRFSAERLKGVDSTLKIQPAKLEDSAVYLCASSYRQATSYEQYFGPGTRLTVT.